A single sample gave rise to the 15 T cell receptor beta chains below, sequenced in a study of T-cell memory formation after mild COVID-19. A single record per CDR3 protein comes from TCRdb applying MiXCR to the 5' RACE reads. The repertoire holds about 390,000 distinct CDR3 sequences, roughly 15% seen once, with about 22% in the top ten. The material sequenced was PBMCs or a T cell subset sorted from them (not recorded which). The origin of the receptors is a man aged 18 to 30 who had mild COVID-19 (a few samples of this study predate the infection). Cell type and time point are not known.

The chain links TRBV4-3 to TRBJ1-1; D might be TRBD1 (5 bases). Per germline, CDR1 LGHNA and CDR2 YSLEER. The V and J ends lost 7 bases and 6 bases respectively, with 18 bases between them. This CDR3 spans 14 amino acids. The CDR3 region has the DNA TGCGCCAGCAATACCCCAGGGTTGGTGTCTGAAGCTTTCTTT. This translates into CASNTPGLVSEAFF.

The chain uses TRBV12-3 or TRBV12-4 and TRBJ1-5; D is ambiguous. This CDR3 is 14 amino acids long. V lost 2 bases and J 2 bases, leaving 7 bases between the germline ends. This chain's CDR3 is CASSLSDGNQPQHF. CDR3 in DNA: TGTGCCAGCAGTTTATCGGACGGCAATCAGCCCCAGCATTTT.

V and J are TRBV28 and TRBJ2-7; 10 nucleotides line up with TRBD1. Germline CDR1 is MDHEN and CDR2 is SYDVKM. The ends lost 4 bases at V and 4 bases at J; junction bases unmatched: 10. This CDR3 has 16 amino acids. CDR3 DNA sequence: TGTGCCAGCAGTTCCCCTGCCCGGACAGGGGGTTACGAGCAGTACGTC. It encodes CASSSPARTGGYEQYV.

The V call is TRBV7-2, the J call TRBJ2-1; TRBD2 agrees at 9 bases. Looked up from germline, CDR1 is SGHTA and CDR2 is FQGNSA. J gave up 4 bases and V 5 bases, and 9 bases lay outside the gene matches. This CDR3 contains 16 residues. DNA of the CDR3: TGTGCCAGCAGCCCGCCGAGCGGGGGGACATACAATGAGCAGTTCTTC. Protein product: CASSPPSGGTYNEQFF.

This clonotype was seen more than once but under ten times. V gene TRBV7-3 combines with J gene TRBJ2-6; 9 bases align to TRBD1. CDR3 length equals 19 residues. The trim removed 2 bases at V and 1 base at J, leaving 9 bases unmatched. Germline CDR1 reads SGHTA; CDR2 reads FQGTGA. CDR3 nucleotides: TGTGCCAGCAGCTTATACCCCCGGGACAGGGTTTCTGGGGCCAACGTCCTGACTTTC. Translated, it gives CASSLYPRDRVSGANVLTF.

This clonotype was detected only a few times. V gene TRBV19 combines with J gene TRBJ2-5, with a weak D call TRBD1 (5 bases). The V gene lost 10 bases and the J gene lost 5 bases, with 17 bases spanning the gap. Germline V gives CDR1 LNHDA, CDR2 SQIVND (reference sequence). CDR3 size: 13 residues. In DNA, the CDR3 is TGTGCCACTCAGACAGTAGACGGGGAGACCCAGTACTTC. Its protein is CATQTVDGETQYF.

CDR3: CASSQIRDPSYEQYV. DNA for the CDR3: TGCGCCAGCAGCCAGATCCGGGACCCCTCCTACGAGCAGTACGTC. This chain joins TRBV4-1 and TRBJ2-7; D may match TRBD1 or TRBD2 (5 bases each). In germline, CDR1 is MGHRA, CDR2 YSYEKL. V lost 3 bases and J 0 bases, leaving 12 bases between the germline ends. This CDR3 is built from 15 residues.

The rearrangement joins TRBV7-9 to TRBJ2-2; D is possibly TRBD2 (5 bases). This CDR3 has 17 residues. From germline, CDR1 is SEHNR and CDR2 FQNEAQ (reference sequence). Trimming removed 1 base from V and 6 bases from J, with 18 bases in between. The chain's CDR3 is CASSLEGGPREPGELFF. The CDR3 region has the DNA TGTGCCAGCAGCTTAGAAGGAGGACCTAGGGAGCCCGGGGAGCTGTTTTTT.

This chain joins TRBV15 and TRBJ1-4; 7 nucleotides line up with TRBD1. From germline, CDR1 is LNHNV and CDR2 YYDKDF (reference sequence). V lost 4 bases to trimming and J lost 8 bases; unmatched junction nucleotides: 7. CDR3 length: 14 amino acids. This CDR3 reads CATSKDRVDEKLFF. The DNA for the CDR3 is TGTGCCACCAGCAAAGACAGGGTCGACGAAAAACTGTTTTTT.

The sample holds a few counts of this clonotype. The chain's CDR3 is CASSPDRQVHEQYF. CDR3 bases: TGTGCCAGCTCACCAGATAGGCAGGTACACGAGCAGTACTTC. The chain couples TRBV18 to TRBJ2-7; D ambiguous. The V gene lost 2 bases and the J gene lost 5 bases, with 13 bases spanning the gap. The length of the CDR3 is 14 residues. Germline assignment: CDR1 KGHSH and CDR2 LQKENI.

The rearrangement links TRBV29-1 to TRBJ2-7; TRBD1 agrees at 8 bases. The germline CDR1 and CDR2 sequences are SQVTM and ANQGSEA. The CDR3 has 13 amino acids. V dropped 3 bases and J dropped 2; count of bases not matched to a gene: 3. This CDR3 reads CSVDQTGAYEQYV. The CDR3 DNA reads TGCAGCGTTGACCAGACAGGGGCCTACGAGCAGTACGTC.

This clonotype has just a few counts. The chain recombines TRBV29-1 with TRBJ2-7; tentative D call: TRBD2 (6 bases). CDR3 length equals 15 residues. The V gene lost 7 bases and the J gene lost 3 bases, with 22 bases spanning the gap. From germline, CDR1 is SQVTM and CDR2 ANQGSEA. As DNA, the CDR3 is TGCAGCGCTGCGGCTCCCGGGGGTTCAATCTACGAGCAGTACTTC. This encodes CSAAAPGGSIYEQYF.

The rearrangement joins TRBV2 to TRBJ2-7, with 7 nucleotides matching TRBD2. This CDR3 spans 15 amino acids. With 6 bases clipped from V and 4 bases from J, the junction kept 12 bases outside the gene matches. Germline V gene sequence: CDR1 SNHLY, CDR2 FYNNEI. As DNA, the CDR3 is TGTGCCAGCAGCCCGACCCCCCAGGGAGGGTACGAGCAGTACTTC. Translated, it gives CASSPTPQGGYEQYF.

This clonotype was counted a few times. This chain joins TRBV9 and TRBJ1-4, with D unresolved. CDR1 SGDLS and CDR2 YYNGEE come from the germline V gene. The CDR3 length is 13 residues. Trimming took off 4 bases at V and 8 bases at J, with 12 bases between the two ends. The CDR3 protein is CASSLGLGEKLFF. The CDR3 DNA sequence: TGTGCCAGCAGCCTAGGACTGGGAGAAAAACTGTTTTTT.

The rearrangement joins TRBV12-3 or TRBV12-4 to TRBJ1-1, with 7 bases fitting TRBD1. The trim removed 9 bases at V and 5 bases at J, leaving 3 bases unmatched. CDR3 length: 11 residues. CDR3 sequence reads: CASQQGTEAFF. The CDR3 coding sequence is TGTGCCAGTCAACAGGGGACTGAAGCTTTCTTT.